This TCR beta chain stems from a study of blood T cell repertoires in COVID-19. Study at large: PBMCs, B-cell-depleted T cells, or T cells were the source of the cDNA or gDNA that made up the material.

Exposed participants encountered a COVID-19 case during the 2 weeks preceding study entry. This CDR3 comprises 13 residues. V lost 7 bases and J 7 bases, leaving 14 bases between the germline ends. This clone was detected only once. Only in-frame clones appear in the TCRdb table, and some are missing; sequencing was by immunoSEQ multiplex PCR. The table includes about 430,000 clones, around nine tenths detected once. This receptor was identified in a woman between 18 and 29 years old who had been exposed to COVID-19. The rearrangement links TRBV12-3 or TRBV12-4 to TRBJ1-5; a weak D match, TRBD1 (5 bases). Sequencing was done on a sample of PBMCs or T cells enriched from blood (not recorded which). CDR3 sequence reads: CASTPRAFQPQHF. CDR3 sequence (DNA): TGTGCCAGCACTCCCAGGGCGTTCCAGCCCCAGCATTTT.